This is a list of T cell receptor beta chains from one sample in a study of control samples from healthy donors and cancer patients. Assay used: immunoSEQ multiplex PCR; TCRdb lists only in-frame clones, some missing. The sample consists of about 140,000 clones, approximately 94% of them appearing once. The sample taken for sequencing was blood. Every receptor here comes from a middle-aged man in good health. CDR3s include the opening cysteine and the closing phenylalanine or tryptophan.

>TRBV24-1|TRBJ1-1|13
CATRGRMNTEAFF
>TRBV7-9|TRBJ1-2|14
CASSSVSLNYGYTF
>TRBV9|TRBJ2-7|15
CASSVTSGGTNEQYF
>TRBV7-9|TRBJ2-7|15
CASSLEDRGLYEQYF
>TRBV11-2|TRBJ2-1|16
CASSLIASGSLNEQFF
>TRBV2|TRBJ1-1|14
CASRGQGHDTEAFF
>TRBV5-4|TRBJ1-2|13
CASSPTGNYGYTF
>TRBV28|TRBJ2-3|13
CASSLGSGDTQYF
>TRBV12-3/TRBV12-4|TRBJ1-2|13
CASSFEPAYGYTF
>TRBV19|TRBJ2-1|15
CASSSRDRVNNEQFF
>TRBV10-3|TRBJ2-5|15
CAISEWPERQETQYF
>TRBV10-3|TRBJ1-1|14
CATRWVTSNTEAFF
>TRBV11-3|TRBJ1-1|15
CASSLEGVGGTEAFF
>TRBV6-5|TRBJ1-2|14
CASSKNRASYGYTF
>TRBV5-5|TRBJ1-2|16
CASSGRGSAFNYGYTF
>TRBV12-3/TRBV12-4|TRBJ1-2|11
CASFGRDGYTF
>TRBV29-1|TRBJ1-1|13
CSVTGHLNTEAFF
>TRBV5-1|TRBJ1-1|13
CASSLSRSTEAFF
>TRBV29-1|TRBJ2-2|14
CSDNGPGRVGELFF
>TRBV3-1/TRBV3-2|TRBJ1-4|17
CASSQDPPGHLGEKLFF
>TRBV6-5|TRBJ2-3|15
CASKPGAFNTDTQYF
>TRBV7-6|TRBJ2-1|15
CASSSPGQGYNEQFF
>TRBV7-9|TRBJ1-3|16
CASSFSGGTSGNTIYF
>TRBV7-9|TRBJ1-1|15
CASSPRYEQGNEAFF
>TRBV3-1/TRBV3-2|TRBJ2-1|17
CASSQEGGPSSYNEQFF
>TRBV13|TRBJ2-2|14
CASSYLGATGELFF
>TRBV15|TRBJ2-5|16
CATSRDYPSGVETQYF
>TRBV28|TRBJ1-3|14
CASSTRDFGNTIYF
>TRBV3-1/TRBV3-2|TRBJ2-3|15
CASREQGFSTDTQYF
>TRBV7-8|TRBJ2-5|17
CASSFNPGQGTGETQYF
>TRBV6-5|TRBJ1-3|13
CASIETAGNTIYF
>TRBV5-1|TRBJ2-2|14
CASSEGQGAGELFF
>TRBV6-5|TRBJ1-4|14
CASSWGRGGEKLFF
>TRBV29-1|TRBJ1-4|11
CSVTGGEKLFF
>TRBV2|TRBJ2-3|15
CASRAGQGPTDTQYF
>TRBV2|TRBJ1-5|14
CASSAQASNQPQHF
>TRBV4-1|TRBJ1-4|15
CASSQVDRGFEKLFF
>TRBV2|TRBJ1-4|14
CASTRSTGGEKLFF
>TRBV12-5|TRBJ2-7|18
CASGLVLGPGTARAEQYF
>TRBV27|TRBJ1-4|15
CASSLSNRGNEKLFF
>TRBV7-2|TRBJ1-4|16
CASSSNPSQANEKLFF
>TRBV11-2|TRBJ2-7|14
CASSLDGTTYEQYF
>TRBV2|TRBJ2-7|14
CASSVDRGQYEQYF
>TRBV5-1|TRBJ1-1|13
CASSWDRDTEAFF
>TRBV6-5|TRBJ2-2|15
CASSLGRGNTGELFF
>TRBV27|TRBJ2-1|15
CASGLSLSTISEQFF
>TRBV7-2|TRBJ2-7|13
CASSLYRVDEQYF
>TRBV19|TRBJ1-1|13
CASSTPYNTEAFF
>TRBV2|TRBJ2-2|15
CASRDRASNTGELFF
>TRBV6-5|TRBJ1-5|13
CASSRSWDQPQHF
>TRBV7-9|TRBJ1-1|12
CASVPYRDEAFF
>TRBV7-8|TRBJ2-7|13
CASSFRPFDEQYF
>TRBV5-1|TRBJ1-1|16
CASSLGDRGRNTEAFF